The rows below give T cell receptor beta chains drawn from one sample of a study of T cell responses to AZD1222 COVID-19 vaccine. The method was immunoSEQ multiplex PCR; TCRdb's version includes in-frame clones alone and lacks a portion of them. Of about 130,000 clones in the sample, about nine tenths were seen once. The sample in question was peripheral blood, obtained 28 days after the second AZD1222 dose. These receptors were collected from an adult who received the AZD1222 COVID-19 vaccine. Each CDR3 is given with its conserved first and last residue. Fields, in order: clone size, D gene, J gene, V gene, CDR3 DNA, CDR3 protein. A D gene is named only where the DNA matches it firmly. Only some rows state a clone size, as once, few, many or a class for expanded clones.

clone_size: .
d_call: TRBD1
j_call: TRBJ1-6
v_call: TRBV28
cdr3_nt: TGTGCCAGCAGTCCCCTCGGGACAGATAATTCACCCCTCCACTTT
cdr3_aa: CASSPLGTDNSPLHF

clone_size: .
d_call: .
j_call: TRBJ1-5
v_call: TRBV3-1/TRBV3-2
cdr3_nt: TGTGCCAGCAGCCAAGATCCAGGTATGGATCAGCCCCAGCATTTT
cdr3_aa: CASSQDPGMDQPQHF

clone_size: .
d_call: TRBD1
j_call: TRBJ2-5
v_call: TRBV5-1
cdr3_nt: TGCGCCAGCAGCCGGGGACAGGGACCCCAAGAGACCCAGTACTTC
cdr3_aa: CASSRGQGPQETQYF

clone_size: .
d_call: TRBD2
j_call: TRBJ2-1
v_call: TRBV6-1
cdr3_nt: TGTGCCAGCAGTGAACTTAGCGGGTCCTACAATGAGCAGTTCTTC
cdr3_aa: CASSELSGSYNEQFF

clone_size: .
d_call: .
j_call: TRBJ2-1
v_call: TRBV27
cdr3_nt: TGTGCCAGCAGTTCGGTTCAGGGGTACGGCAATGAGCAGTTCTTC
cdr3_aa: CASSSVQGYGNEQFF

clone_size: .
d_call: .
j_call: TRBJ1-2
v_call: TRBV2
cdr3_nt: TGTGCCAGCAGTGAGGAGGGGGGCTCGGGCTATGGCTACACCTTC
cdr3_aa: CASSEEGGSGYGYTF

clone_size: .
d_call: .
j_call: TRBJ2-2
v_call: TRBV7-6
cdr3_nt: TGTGCCAGCAGCCCCGGCTGGCTAAACACCGGGGAGCTGTTTTTT
cdr3_aa: CASSPGWLNTGELFF

clone_size: .
d_call: TRBD1
j_call: TRBJ1-5
v_call: TRBV7-9
cdr3_nt: TGTGCCAGCAGCTTAAGTACCCTGGGACAGGGGTTGGGTCAGCCCCAGCATTTT
cdr3_aa: CASSLSTLGQGLGQPQHF

clone_size: .
d_call: .
j_call: TRBJ1-1
v_call: TRBV6-6
cdr3_nt: TGTGCCAGCAGGCTGAGGGGGACTGAAGCTTTCTTT
cdr3_aa: CASRLRGTEAFF

clone_size: .
d_call: TRBD2
j_call: TRBJ2-3
v_call: TRBV6-4
cdr3_nt: TGTGCCAGCAGTGACGGATCAGTAGCGGGGGGTCGAGATACGCAGTATTTT
cdr3_aa: CASSDGSVAGGRDTQYF

clone_size: .
d_call: .
j_call: TRBJ2-7
v_call: TRBV4-1
cdr3_nt: TGCGCCAGCAGCCCAAGTGATCTGGACAGAGGATACGAGCAGTACTTC
cdr3_aa: CASSPSDLDRGYEQYF

clone_size: .
d_call: TRBD2
j_call: TRBJ2-3
v_call: TRBV7-2
cdr3_nt: TGTGCCAGCAGCTTCGACCCTTGGGGGGGTACAGATACGCAGTATTTT
cdr3_aa: CASSFDPWGGTDTQYF

clone_size: .
d_call: .
j_call: TRBJ2-1
v_call: TRBV9
cdr3_nt: TGTGCCAGCAGCGGACCACAGGGAAGGTATAATGAGCAGTTCTTC
cdr3_aa: CASSGPQGRYNEQFF

clone_size: .
d_call: TRBD1
j_call: TRBJ2-3
v_call: TRBV29-1
cdr3_nt: TGCAGCGTTGAAAGGGGGCAGGGAGGCACAGATACGCAGTATTTT
cdr3_aa: CSVERGQGGTDTQYF

clone_size: .
d_call: TRBD1
j_call: TRBJ1-1
v_call: TRBV18
cdr3_nt: TGTGCCAGCTCAGCGGGACAGGGGTACACTGAAGCTTTCTTT
cdr3_aa: CASSAGQGYTEAFF

clone_size: .
d_call: .
j_call: TRBJ1-3
v_call: TRBV9
cdr3_nt: TGTGCCAGCAGCGTAGCAAGGACGGGAAACACCATATATTTT
cdr3_aa: CASSVARTGNTIYF

clone_size: .
d_call: .
j_call: TRBJ2-3
v_call: TRBV4-3
cdr3_nt: TGCGCCAGCAGCCAAGAGGGCAGGGTAAGGACAGATACGCAGTATTTT
cdr3_aa: CASSQEGRVRTDTQYF

clone_size: .
d_call: TRBD2
j_call: TRBJ2-2
v_call: TRBV2
cdr3_nt: TGTGCCAGCAGTGTAAATAGCGGGAGCACGGCCGGGGAGCTGTTTTTT
cdr3_aa: CASSVNSGSTAGELFF

clone_size: once
d_call: .
j_call: TRBJ2-1
v_call: TRBV19
cdr3_nt: TGTGCCAGTAGTAAACAGGCTGAAGGGGGCAATGAGCAGTTCTTC
cdr3_aa: CASSKQAEGGNEQFF

clone_size: once
d_call: TRBD1
j_call: TRBJ1-2
v_call: TRBV24-1
cdr3_nt: TGTGCCACCAGTGATGACAGGGGGTATGGCTACACCTTC
cdr3_aa: CATSDDRGYGYTF

clone_size: once
d_call: .
j_call: TRBJ2-7
v_call: TRBV7-3
cdr3_nt: TGTGCCAGCAGCTTAGGTTCGGGCCTTGGGGAGCAGTACTTC
cdr3_aa: CASSLGSGLGEQYF

clone_size: .
d_call: .
j_call: TRBJ2-3
v_call: TRBV13
cdr3_nt: TGTGCCAGCAGCTTCGGCCAGGCCACCGGGGCAGATACGCAGTATTTT
cdr3_aa: CASSFGQATGADTQYF

clone_size: .
d_call: .
j_call: TRBJ1-4
v_call: TRBV5-1
cdr3_nt: TGCGCCAGCAGTCGGGAGTCTTCTAATGAAAAACTGTTTTTT
cdr3_aa: CASSRESSNEKLFF

clone_size: .
d_call: TRBD2
j_call: TRBJ2-1
v_call: TRBV3-1/TRBV3-2
cdr3_nt: TGTGCCAGCAGCCTTGTCAGCGGGAGGGTAGCCTACAATGAGCAGTTCTTC
cdr3_aa: CASSLVSGRVAYNEQFF

clone_size: .
d_call: .
j_call: TRBJ2-1
v_call: TRBV30
cdr3_nt: TGTGCCTGGGAGACGGGGCTAGTCAATGAGCAGTTCTTC
cdr3_aa: CAWETGLVNEQFF

clone_size: .
d_call: .
j_call: TRBJ2-1
v_call: TRBV5-4
cdr3_nt: TGTGCCATAGAAACCTCCTACAATGAGCAGTTCTTC
cdr3_aa: CAIETSYNEQFF

clone_size: .
d_call: .
j_call: TRBJ1-2
v_call: TRBV18
cdr3_nt: TGTGCCAGCTCACCACCCGACGGAAGATATGGCTACACCTTC
cdr3_aa: CASSPPDGRYGYTF

clone_size: .
d_call: TRBD2
j_call: TRBJ2-1
v_call: TRBV4-2
cdr3_nt: TGTGCCAGCAGCCAAGTGTCATCTGGGACTAGCGTGTTCTTC
cdr3_aa: CASSQVSSGTSVFF

clone_size: .
d_call: .
j_call: TRBJ2-2
v_call: TRBV3-1/TRBV3-2
cdr3_nt: TGTGCCAGCAGCCAAGATCTAACAGCCGGGGAGCTGTTTTTT
cdr3_aa: CASSQDLTAGELFF

clone_size: .
d_call: TRBD2
j_call: TRBJ2-3
v_call: TRBV29-1
cdr3_nt: TGCAGCGGGGAACTAGCGGGAGACCCAGATACGCAGTATTTT
cdr3_aa: CSGELAGDPDTQYF

clone_size: .
d_call: .
j_call: TRBJ2-5
v_call: TRBV14
cdr3_nt: TGTGCCAGCAGCCAAGAGAGAGGGGCGTTACAAGAGACCCAGTACTTC
cdr3_aa: CASSQERGALQETQYF

clone_size: once
d_call: .
j_call: TRBJ1-2
v_call: TRBV5-1
cdr3_nt: TGCGCCAGCAGGCTGCGGGACGACTATGGCTACACCTTC
cdr3_aa: CASRLRDDYGYTF

clone_size: few
d_call: .
j_call: TRBJ2-7
v_call: TRBV29-1
cdr3_nt: TGCACCAAGACAGGAACCTACGAGCAGTACTTC
cdr3_aa: CTKTGTYEQYF

clone_size: .
d_call: TRBD1
j_call: TRBJ2-7
v_call: TRBV5-1
cdr3_nt: TGCGCCAGCAACGGACAGGTCTCCTACGAGCAGTACTTC
cdr3_aa: CASNGQVSYEQYF

clone_size: .
d_call: TRBD2
j_call: TRBJ2-1
v_call: TRBV5-1
cdr3_nt: TGCGCCAGCAGTATACTCCTAGCGGGAGAGGATGAGCAGTTCTTC
cdr3_aa: CASSILLAGEDEQFF

clone_size: once
d_call: TRBD1
j_call: TRBJ2-7
v_call: TRBV29-1
cdr3_nt: TGCAGCGTTGCAGGACAGGGGGCGGAGGAGCAGTACTTC
cdr3_aa: CSVAGQGAEEQYF